This passage covers 5 T cell receptor beta chains from one sample sequenced in a study of identical twins. TCRdb reprocessed the 5' RACE reads with MiXCR, giving one entry per CDR3 protein. The data show approximately 410,000 distinct CDR3 sequences, roughly 20% seen once. Sequenced material: naive T cells sorted from blood. These receptors were obtained from a man aged 45-60 years in good health.

This clonotype has a count of ten or more. The chain carries TRBV12-3 or TRBV12-4 and TRBJ1-5; D is ambiguous. This CDR3 is built from 15 residues. V lost 2 bases, J lost 0 bases, and 8 bases lay in between. In DNA form, the CDR3 reads TGTGCCAGCAGTTTAAATACTAATAGCAATCAGCCCCAGCATTTT. Protein sequence: CASSLNTNSNQPQHF.

The rearrangement uses TRBV6-5 and TRBJ1-4, with D possibly matching TRBD1 (6 bases). This CDR3 has 18 amino acids. V lost 0 bases to trimming and J lost 4 bases, with 18 bases between them. From germline, CDR1 is MNHEY and CDR2 SVGAGI. The CDR3 DNA is TGTGCCAGCAGTTACTCGAGTGCGGGGGCTCTCGTTAATGAAAAACTGTTTTTT. The encoded protein is CASSYSSAGALVNEKLFF.

This clonotype was counted a few times. The V gene is TRBV20-1, the J gene TRBJ2-5; 9 positions match TRBD2. CDR3 length: 14 amino acids. Germline CDR1 is DFQATT and CDR2 is SNEGSKA (reference sequence). V was pared by 2 bases and J by 2 bases, with 3 bases of the junction left unmatched. This CDR3 is CSARRTSEQETQYF. The CDR3 coding sequence is TGCAGTGCTAGACGGACTAGCGAGCAAGAGACCCAGTACTTC.

This clonotype has a count of ten or more. V usage is TRBV6-5 and J usage is TRBJ2-7; the D call may be TRBD1 or TRBD2 (5 bases each). From germline, CDR1 is MNHEY and CDR2 SVGAGI. V was pared by 0 bases and J by 4 bases, with 10 bases between. This CDR3 has 14 amino acids. CDR3 loop: CASSYSEWGYEQYF. In DNA, the CDR3 is TGTGCCAGCAGTTACTCGGAATGGGGGTACGAGCAGTACTTC.

This clonotype was seen at least ten times. The chain combines TRBV29-1 with TRBJ1-5; D is unresolved. V was pared by 4 bases and J by 8 bases, with 9 bases between. This CDR3 has 11 amino acids. Germline V gene lookup returns CDR1 SQVTM and CDR2 ANQGSEA. The CDR3 DNA is TGCAGCGTTGGAGGGTCGAAGCCCCAGCATTTT. Translating gives CSVGGSKPQHF.